This paragraph covers one T cell receptor (beta chain) sequence. What it recognizes is unknown. This specimen comes from a study of high-grade serous ovarian cancer treatment subgroups. General study findings and limits: Different patients shared almost no repertoire; same-patient tumors shared roughly 0.1 to 0.8.

Tumor tissue was taken before any definitive surgery or chemotherapy was given. Sequencing was performed with immunoSEQ multiplex PCR; in TCRdb, only in-frame clones are kept and a portion is missing. The table has some 260 clones, approximately 80% seen once. V lost 0 bases, J lost 6 bases, and 8 bases stayed unmatched. The CDR3 covers 15 residues. Germline V lookup: CDR1 SGHNT, CDR2 YYREEE (reference sequence). The chain recombines TRBV5-4 with TRBJ2-7; the match to TRBD2 covers 8 bases. Sequenced sample: tumor tissue. The TCR comes from a human donor with high-grade serous ovarian cancer. In DNA, the CDR3 is TGTGCCAGCAGCTTGGATGGAGGGACTAGGCTCGAGCAGTACTTC. The encoded protein is CASSLDGGTRLEQYF.